Listed below are T cell receptor beta chains from one sample, sequenced in a study of blood T cells in healthy people across ages. TCRdb used MiXCR to reprocess the 5' RACE reads, holding one entry per CDR3 protein. The sample includes more than 700,000 distinct CDR3 sequences, approximately 53% of them seen just once. The specimen was blood. These receptors all come from an elderly man in good health. CDR3s include the opening cysteine and the closing phenylalanine or tryptophan. Fields, in order: clone size, D gene, J gene, CDR3 length, V gene, CDR3 DNA, CDR3 protein. D genes are given only for firm matches. Clone size is given for some rows only: seen once, a few or many times, or a class if the clone is expanded.

size: NA
D: TRBD2
J: TRBJ2-1
length: 14
V: TRBV29-1
DNA: TGCAGCGTTCCAACTAGCGGGAGCCCCAATGAGCAGTTCTTC
CDR3: CSVPTSGSPNEQFF

size: NA
D: NA
J: TRBJ2-5
length: 16
V: TRBV20-1
DNA: TGCAGTGCTAGGGACGCCGAGGACTCGTCGGGAAATGAGCAGTACTTC
CDR3: CSARDAEDSSGNEQYF

size: NA
D: TRBD1
J: TRBJ2-3
length: 16
V: TRBV6-1
DNA: TGTGCCAGCAGTGAGGACCGGGACAGGGTCCGCGGATACGCGTATTTT
CDR3: CASSEDRDRVRGYAYF

size: few
D: NA
J: TRBJ2-5
length: 14
V: TRBV9
DNA: TGTGCCAGCAGCGTAGAGGGGCGCGCGGAGACCCAGTACTTC
CDR3: CASSVEGRAETQYF

size: NA
D: NA
J: TRBJ2-7
length: 12
V: TRBV7-2
DNA: TGTGCCAGCAGCCAGGGCGAGCGCGAGCAGTACTTC
CDR3: CASSQGEREQYF

size: NA
D: NA
J: TRBJ1-2
length: 15
V: TRBV27
DNA: TGTGCCAGCAGTTTATCTTCGGGGGTCGTAGTTGGCTACACCTTC
CDR3: CASSLSSGVVVGYTF

size: NA
D: NA
J: TRBJ2-1
length: 13
V: TRBV24-1
DNA: TGTGCCACTAGCCTCGGGAGTAGAAATGAGCAGTTCTTC
CDR3: CATSLGSRNEQFF

size: NA
D: NA
J: TRBJ1-2
length: 14
V: TRBV24-1
DNA: TGTGCCACCAGTGATGCGGACGGAAACTATGGCTACACCTTC
CDR3: CATSDADGNYGYTF

size: once
D: NA
J: TRBJ2-7
length: 12
V: TRBV7-2
DNA: TGTGCCGGCAGCCTCCGGACTGCCGAGCAGTACTTC
CDR3: CAGSLRTAEQYF

size: NA
D: NA
J: TRBJ2-5
length: 15
V: TRBV3-1
DNA: TGTGCCAGCAGCCAAAGAGGAGCAGTCCAAGAGACCCAGTACTTC
CDR3: CASSQRGAVQETQYF

size: NA
D: NA
J: TRBJ2-3
length: 15
V: TRBV24-1
DNA: TGTGCCACCAGAGATGCCTCCGCCGGCGCAGATACGCAGTATTTT
CDR3: CATRDASAGADTQYF

size: few
D: NA
J: TRBJ2-3
length: 14
V: TRBV13
DNA: TGTGCCAGCAGCTCCAGGGGTTTCACAGATACGCAGTATTTT
CDR3: CASSSRGFTDTQYF

size: few
D: TRBD2
J: TRBJ2-5
length: 18
V: TRBV15
DNA: TGTGCCACCAACAGAGAAGGTGGGAGACTAGCGGGGGAAGAAGAGCAGTACTTC
CDR3: CATNREGGRLAGEEEQYF

size: few
D: TRBD1
J: TRBJ2-7
length: 16
V: TRBV7-2
DNA: TGTGCCAGCAGCTCTAGGGGACAGAAAAGCTCCTACGAGCAGTACTTC
CDR3: CASSSRGQKSSYEQYF

size: NA
D: NA
J: TRBJ1-2
length: 16
V: TRBV6-1
DNA: TGTGCCAGCAGCAAAAGGCCGCCGGGAGGAAGCTATGGCTACACCTTC
CDR3: CASSKRPPGGSYGYTF

size: NA
D: TRBD1
J: TRBJ1-2
length: 14
V: TRBV6-6
DNA: TGTGCCAGCAGAAAGGGGACAGATAACTATGGCTACACCTTC
CDR3: CASRKGTDNYGYTF

size: NA
D: TRBD2
J: TRBJ2-1
length: 15
V: TRBV6-1
DNA: TGTGCCAGCAAGTCGGGGAGGGGCAGTGGCAATGAGCAGTTCTTC
CDR3: CASKSGRGSGNEQFF